This T cell receptor beta chain was identified in a study of post-analysis software for immune sequencing data. Deletions cut 1 base from V and 2 bases from J, with 17 bases between. CDR1 and CDR2 from the germline V gene are LGHDT and YNNKEL (reference sequence). CDR3 length: 17 amino acids. This clonotype has only a few counts. Its target is not known. Study results and limitations: TRBV segments more frequent in patients than in controls numbered roughly 5 and included TRBV5-6, TRBV5-1 and TRBV20-1.

Libraries were made from TCR beta cDNA, and they carried unique molecular identifiers. There were roughly 0.95 to 10 million T cells, and 480,000 or so cDNA molecules came from them. TCRdb re-called the PCR reads through MiXCR, storing one row per CDR3 protein. The top ten hold more than 0.45% of the sample, which has roughly 730,000 distinct CDR3 sequences, approximately 30% seen once. The chain recombines TRBV3-1 with TRBJ2-5, with a possible D match to TRBD2 (5 bases). Sample: blood. This clonotype originated in a girl under 18 with multiple sclerosis. The CDR3 reads CASSQANILRGQETQYF. CDR3 in DNA: TGTGCCAGCAGCCAAGCCAACATACTAAGAGGGCAAGAGACCCAGTACTTC.